This T cell receptor beta chain was captured by sequencing in a study of control samples from healthy donors and cancer patients. Repertoires were generated with immunoSEQ multiplex PCR, while TCRdb's copy carries only in-frame clones and drops some. The sample has some 100,000 clones; about 86% are singletons. Germline-derived CDR1 and CDR2 are MNHEY and SMNVEV (reference sequence). The CDR3 runs 15 residues. After removal of 2 bases from V and 3 bases from J, the junction contained 7 bases not matched to a gene. The specimen was blood. This TCR was sampled from a woman aged 45-65 years in good health. The chain has TRBV27 and TRBJ2-7; 7 bases align to TRBD2. The CDR3 reads CASSLRLGGSYEQYF. The CDR3 coding sequence is TGTGCCAGCAGTTTAAGGCTAGGCGGGAGCTACGAGCAGTACTTC.